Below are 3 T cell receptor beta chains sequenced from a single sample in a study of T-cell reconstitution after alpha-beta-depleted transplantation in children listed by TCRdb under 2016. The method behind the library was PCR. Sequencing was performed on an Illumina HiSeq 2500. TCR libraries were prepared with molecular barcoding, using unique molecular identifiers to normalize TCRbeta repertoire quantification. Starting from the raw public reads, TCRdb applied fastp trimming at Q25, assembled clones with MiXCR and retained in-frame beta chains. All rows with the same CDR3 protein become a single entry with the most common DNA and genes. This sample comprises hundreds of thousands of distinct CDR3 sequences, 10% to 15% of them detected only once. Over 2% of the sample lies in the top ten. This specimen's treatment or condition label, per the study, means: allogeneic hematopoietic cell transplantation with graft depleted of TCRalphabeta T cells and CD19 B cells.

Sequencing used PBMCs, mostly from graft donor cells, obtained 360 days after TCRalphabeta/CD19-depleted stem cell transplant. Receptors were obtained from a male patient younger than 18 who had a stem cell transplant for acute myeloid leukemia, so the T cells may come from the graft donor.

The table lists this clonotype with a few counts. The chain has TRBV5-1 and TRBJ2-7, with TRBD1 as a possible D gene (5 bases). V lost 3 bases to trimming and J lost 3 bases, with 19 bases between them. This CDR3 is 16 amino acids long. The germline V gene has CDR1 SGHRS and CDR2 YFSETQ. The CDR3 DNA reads TGCGCCAGCAGCTCGGGCCCCTCCGACAGACGCTACGAGCAGTACTTC. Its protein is CASSSGPSDRRYEQYF.

DNA of the CDR3: TGTGCCAGCAGTGGCCTCAGCGGGAGTAGTTACGAGCAGTACTTC. It encodes CASSGLSGSSYEQYF. The V call is TRBV28, the J call TRBJ2-7; 8 positions agree with TRBD2. V was pared by 5 bases and J by 4 bases, with 10 bases of the junction left unmatched. This CDR3 region has 15 residues. Germline V gene data show CDR1 as MDHEN and CDR2 as SYDVKM. Together with reference TRBV28 and TRBJ2-7, the CDR3 gives the full variable domain: DVKVTQSSRYLVKRTGEKVFLECVQDMDHENMFWYRQDPGLGLRLIYFSYDVKMKEKGDIPEGYSVSREKKERFSLILESASTNQTSMYLCASSGLSGSSYEQYFGPGTRLTVT.

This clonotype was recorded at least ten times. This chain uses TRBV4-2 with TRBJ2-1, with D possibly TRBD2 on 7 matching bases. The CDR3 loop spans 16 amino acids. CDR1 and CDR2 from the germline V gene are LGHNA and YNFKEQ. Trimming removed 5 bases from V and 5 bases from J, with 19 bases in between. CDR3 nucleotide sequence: TGTGCCAGCAGCGTCGGCGAGGGGGGGCTAAACAATGAGCAGTTCTTC. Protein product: CASSVGEGGLNNEQFF.